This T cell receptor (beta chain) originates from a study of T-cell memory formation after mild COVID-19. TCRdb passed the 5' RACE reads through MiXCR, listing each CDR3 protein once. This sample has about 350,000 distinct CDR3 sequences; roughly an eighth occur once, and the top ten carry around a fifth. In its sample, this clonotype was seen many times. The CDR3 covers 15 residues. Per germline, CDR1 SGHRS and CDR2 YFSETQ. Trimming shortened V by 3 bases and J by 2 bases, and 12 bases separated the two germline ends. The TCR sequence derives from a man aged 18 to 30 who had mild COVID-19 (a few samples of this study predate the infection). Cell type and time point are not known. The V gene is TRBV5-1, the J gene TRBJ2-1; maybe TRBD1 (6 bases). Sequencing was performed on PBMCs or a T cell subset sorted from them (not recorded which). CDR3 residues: CASSWTEKAYNEQFF. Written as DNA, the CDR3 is TGCGCCAGCAGCTGGACAGAGAAGGCCTACAATGAGCAGTTCTTC.